The 21 T cell receptor beta chains given below trace back to one sample, sequenced in a study of beta chain features in type 1 diabetes. Study results and caveats: Shortening that was moderate but significant affected the TCRB CDR3s of Type 1 diabetes patients in all four CD4+ subsets.

cDNA synthesis used the whole RNA isolate, giving expressed TCRB sequences. The method was immunoSEQ multiplex PCR; TCRdb's version includes in-frame clones alone and lacks a portion of them. Among about 740,000 clones listed, roughly 13% were seen once. No antigen is known for these receptors. The sample comprised naive CD4+ T cells from blood. The receptors stem from a young man with type 1 diabetes.

This clone has a handful of counts. The V call is TRBV10-2, the J call TRBJ1-2; a weak D match, TRBD1 (5 bases). There are 13 residues in the CDR3. V lost 10 bases to trimming and J lost 1 base, with 13 bases between them. In germline, CDR1 is WSHSY, CDR2 SAAADI. CDR3 protein: CATSRDVNYGYTF. CDR3 in DNA: TGCGCCACCTCACGGGACGTTAACTATGGCTACACCTTC.

This clone appeared a few times. The chain joins TRBV6-1 to TRBJ2-2, with 9 positions matching TRBD1. Germline CDR1 MNHNS, CDR2 SASEGT. This CDR3 comprises 15 residues. The J segment lost 3 bases and the V segment lost 1 base, leaving 0 bases of the junction unmatched. CDR3 amino acids: CASSEGTGDTGELFF. The CDR3 DNA reads as TGTGCCAGCAGTGAAGGGACAGGGGACACCGGGGAGCTGTTTTTT.

The V call is TRBV27, the J call TRBJ2-7; TRBD2 is a possible D gene (5 bases). The ends were cut back, 2 bases at V and 0 bases at J, with 11 bases in the middle. The CDR3 is 15 residues long. Germline V lookup: CDR1 MNHEY, CDR2 SMNVEV (reference sequence). In nucleotides, the CDR3 is TGTGCCAGCAGTTTAGAGGGCCCTTACTCCTACGAGCAGTACTTC. Its translation: CASSLEGPYSYEQYF.

V gene TRBV15 combines with J gene TRBJ2-7, with 8 bases identical to TRBD1. Germline loops: CDR1 LNHNV, CDR2 YYDKDF (reference sequence). This CDR3 is 15 amino acids long. V gave up 5 bases and J gave up 0 bases; unmatched junction bases: 6. In DNA form, the CDR3 reads TGTGCCACCAGCGAGGACAGGGTCGGCTCCTACGAGCAGTACTTC. This encodes CATSEDRVGSYEQYF.

The CDR3 loop is CASSDRGDLETQYF. For the CDR3, the DNA is TGTGCCAGCAGTGACAGGGGGGATTTGGAGACCCAGTACTTC. The rearrangement joins TRBV6-6 to TRBJ2-5; 9 bases align to TRBD1. The CDR3 spans 14 residues. Trimming cost V 5 bases and J 5 bases; bases outside gene matches: 6. The germline CDR1 and CDR2 sequences are MNHNY and SVGAGI (reference sequence).

The chain recombines TRBV10-3 with TRBJ1-2; TRBD1 matches 8 bases. The CDR3 runs to 13 residues. V shed 11 bases and J 5 bases; nucleotides not matched to a gene: 10. CDR1 is ENHRY and CDR2 is SYGVKD in the germline V gene. The CDR3 nucleotides are TGTGCCGTGGCACCGGGACAGGCATATGGCTACACCTTC. This gives the protein CAVAPGQAYGYTF.

The rearrangement links TRBV7-8 to TRBJ1-6, with D possibly being TRBD1 (6 bases). Trimming shortened V by 5 bases and J by 8 bases, and 16 bases separated the two germline ends. Germline CDR1 is SGHVS and CDR2 is FQNEAQ. The CDR3 totals 15 residues. The CDR3 loop is CASSNQQGPYSPLHF. The CDR3 DNA reads TGTGCCAGCAGCAACCAACAGGGACCCTATTCACCCCTCCACTTT.

This chain uses TRBV7-9 with TRBJ2-6; D uncertain. Trimming removed 5 bases from V and 0 bases from J, with 14 bases in between. There are 17 residues in the CDR3. Looked up from germline, CDR1 is SEHNR and CDR2 is FQNEAQ (reference sequence). The CDR3 DNA reads as TGTGCCAGCAGCCCCTCCGGAGTGAGCTCTGGGGCCAACGTCCTGACTTTC. Encoded protein: CASSPSGVSSGANVLTF.

The genes are TRBV6-5 and TRBJ2-3; possible D gene TRBD2, 5 bases. Germline V lookup: CDR1 MNHEY, CDR2 SVGAGI. CDR3 size: 15 residues. V lost 2 bases and J lost 2, with 11 bases in between. The CDR3 coding sequence is TGTGCCAGCAGTTACCAGCGGTGGAACACAGATACGCAGTATTTT. This gives the protein CASSYQRWNTDTQYF.

This clone has just a few counts. This chain links TRBV5-4 with TRBJ2-3, with 8 nucleotides matching TRBD1. The ends lost 6 bases at V and 5 bases at J; junction bases unmatched: 17. Germline loops: CDR1 SGHNT, CDR2 YYREEE (reference sequence). The CDR3 length is 17 residues. The CDR3 DNA sequence: TGTGCCAGCACCCTTCCCCAGGGGGCTATTCGTGGAGATACGCAGTATTTT. Residues: CASTLPQGAIRGDTQYF.

The chain uses TRBV10-1 and TRBJ2-5, with 9 bases matching TRBD1. Unmatched junction bases numbered 7, after V lost 3 bases and J lost 5 bases. The CDR3 runs to 15 residues. Germline V gene data show CDR1 as WNHNN and CDR2 as SYGVQD (reference sequence). The CDR3 bases are TGCGCCAGCAGTGATAACAGGGGGCTGGTGGAGACCCAGTACTTC. This translates into CASSDNRGLVETQYF.

The chain uses TRBV30 and TRBJ2-5; 13 bases fit TRBD2. Germline values: CDR1 GTSNPN, CDR2 SVGIG (reference sequence). Trimming cost V 2 bases and J 2 bases; bases outside gene matches: 17. The CDR3 loop spans 20 amino acids. Here the CDR3 reads CAWSPTHRTSGGGGQETQYF. Written as DNA, the CDR3 is TGTGCCTGGAGTCCAACACACCGGACTAGCGGGGGTGGGGGTCAAGAGACCCAGTACTTC.

This clone was seen more than once but under ten times. The chain joins TRBV10-3 to TRBJ1-6; no reliable D call. Germline CDR1 is ENHRY and CDR2 is SYGVKD. Trimming removed 3 bases at V and 7 bases at J, with 7 bases between. This CDR3 is 13 amino acids long. This CDR3 reads CAISESENSPLHF. The CDR3 DNA is TGTGCCATCAGTGAATCGGAGAATTCACCCCTCCACTTT.

This chain links TRBV5-6 with TRBJ1-1; D gene ambiguous. The V gene's germline CDR1 is SGHDT and CDR2 YYEEEE. CDR3 length: 14 residues. The V end was cut by 7 bases, the J end by 1 base, with 14 bases between. The CDR3 is CASRLVGGNTEAFF. The DNA for the CDR3 is TGTGCCAGCCGCCTTGTGGGAGGGAACACTGAAGCTTTCTTT.

The chain uses TRBV7-9 and TRBJ2-5; D remains ambiguous. The germline CDR1 and CDR2 sequences are SEHNR and FQNEAQ (reference sequence). V dropped 0 bases and J dropped 4 bases, with 6 bases sitting between them. This CDR3 comprises 13 residues. Here the CDR3 DNA reads TGTGCCAGCAGCTTAGCGGGAAGAGAGACCCAGTACTTC. Encoded protein: CASSLAGRETQYF.

A few counts support this clone. Other nucleotide sequences in the sample specify the same CDR3. The J gene is TRBJ2-6, the V gene TRBV2; TRBD2 is a possible D gene (6 bases). The CDR3 has 14 amino acids. CDR1 SNHLY and CDR2 FYNNEI come from the germline V gene. Trimming cost V 4 bases and J 2 bases, with 6 bases left between them. The CDR3 reads CASSGGAGANVLTF. In DNA, the CDR3 is TGTGCCAGCAGTGGGGGGGCTGGGGCCAACGTCCTGACTTTC.

This clone came up a few times. For the CDR3, the DNA is TGCAGCGTTGAAGACGCCTCGACAGGGTACGAGCAGTACTTC. It codes for CSVEDASTGYEQYF. The genes are TRBV29-1 and TRBJ2-7; 7 bases match TRBD1. Unmatched junction bases numbered 6, after V lost 0 bases and J lost 4 bases. The germline V gene has CDR1 SQVTM and CDR2 ANQGSEA. The CDR3 totals 14 residues.

This clone was counted a few times. The gene calls are TRBV15 and TRBJ1-2; no firm D call. Looked up from germline, CDR1 is LNHNV and CDR2 is YYDKDF (reference sequence). This CDR3 has 11 residues. The ends were cut back, 1 base at V and 7 bases at J, with 4 bases in the middle. The CDR3 region is CATSRGAGYTF. The CDR3 nucleotides read TGTGCCACCAGCAGAGGCGCTGGCTACACCTTC.

This clone has only a few counts. In DNA, the CDR3 is TGTGCCAGCAGTTCCCTCCCGGGACAGGGGGACTACGAGCAGTACTTC. It encodes CASSSLPGQGDYEQYF. This chain uses TRBV5-5 with TRBJ2-7; 11 bases map to TRBD1. CDR1 and CDR2 from the germline V gene are SGHKS and YYEKEE (reference sequence). This CDR3 spans 16 amino acids. V trimming: 5 bases; J trimming: 3 bases; junction bases outside the gene matches: 10.

The chain carries TRBV7-3 and TRBJ1-1; 8 bases match TRBD1. This CDR3 spans 14 amino acids. The germline gives CDR1 SGHTA, CDR2 FQGTGA. With V trimmed by 4 bases and J by 4 bases, 5 bases remained unmatched. This CDR3 reads CASSSDRGGTEAFF. For the CDR3, the DNA is TGTGCCAGCAGCTCCGACAGGGGCGGCACTGAAGCTTTCTTT.

The chain recombines TRBV7-2 with TRBJ2-3, with 9 bases that match TRBD2. V trimming: 5 bases; J trimming: 4 bases; junction bases outside the gene matches: 4. The CDR3 spans 14 residues. Looked up from germline, CDR1 is SGHTA and CDR2 is FQGNSA. The CDR3 nucleotides read TGTGCCAGCAGCCGCGGGACTAGCTCAGATACGCAGTATTTT. The encoded protein is CASSRGTSSDTQYF.